This T cell receptor (beta chain) comes out of a study of OX40 agonist ivuxolimab in advanced cancers. Notes on the research overall: Ivuxolimab was an agonistic, fully human IgG2 monoclonal antibody directed against OX40 (CD134), a costimulatory receptor. Intravenous ivuxolimab was administered to patients every 2 weeks at six dose levels: 0.01, 0.1, 0.3, 1.5, 3 and 10 mg/kg. Of the approximately 50 dose-escalation patients, hepatocellular carcinoma was present in roughly 19, melanoma in approximately 15, renal cell carcinoma in 9 and head and neck cancer in 9. In the dose-escalation cohort, around four fifths of patients were male, and the mean age was approximately 60 years with a range of 23 to 79. Patients were allowed to have had prior anti-PD-1, anti-PD-L1 or anti-CTLA-4 therapy, and more than 35% of the dose-escalation patients had been treated with checkpoint inhibitors. Three dose-escalation patients achieved partial responses, one with hepatocellular carcinoma and two with cutaneous melanoma. Peripheral TCRbeta sequencing was intended to test whether TCR sequence diversity was altered and clonal T-cell expansion was caused by ivuxolimab. The paper describes the monotherapy dose-escalation part (N of about 57 patients) of the phase I trial of ivuxolimab. Study-wide findings and limitations: After ivuxolimab, expanded clones were on average more numerous among CD8+ T cells than among CD4+ T cells. Antigen specificity was not determined for the clonally expanded peripheral T cells. At doses from 0.1 to 3.0 mg/kg, clonal expansion was seen in both CD4+ and CD8+ blood T cells between baseline and week 6. In partial responders in the 0.1-3.0 mg/kg groups, normalized peripheral clonal expansion was found to be among the lowest, especially among CD8+ T cells. Low levels of normalized T-cell clonal expansion were also seen in some patients who did not respond.

The trial excluded patients who had a history of autoimmune disease or were on systemic immunosuppression. In every dose cohort, peripheral blood was drawn for TCR sequencing at baseline, cycle 4 day 1, and cycle 7 day 1. The samples were drawn from a first-in-human, open-label, multicenter phase I dose-escalation trial of ivuxolimab. Adults with locally advanced or metastatic melanoma, renal cell, hepatocellular, or head and neck squamous cell carcinoma were enrolled in the trial. Before TCR sequencing, CD4+ and CD8+ T cells were separately sorted from peripheral blood. To sequence the TCRbeta CDR3 region, genomic DNA was isolated from the sorted cells. The immunoSEQ Assay was used to sequence the TCRbeta CDR3 regions. TCRdb mirrors the immuneACCESS table, restricted to in-frame sequences. Some clones are absent from its copies; in checked studies, under half trace to an unresolved V gene, and the reason for the others is unknown. Present in this sample are about 91,000 clones, 85% to 90% of which were seen just once. Around 2% of the sample belongs to the ten largest clones.

To note about this clone: The clone's antigen remains unknown. Base quality data are lacking; no much larger clone is found one base away.

This receptor was taken from an adult with an advanced solid tumor such as melanoma, head and neck, liver or kidney cancer. The sample here was CD4+ or CD8+ T cells sorted from blood, taken in a trial of the OX40 agonist ivuxolimab.

Here is the DNA: TGTGCCAGCAGGCGGACAGCGATTTATGGCTACACCTTC. Protein translation: CASRRTAIYGYTF. The rearranged segments are TRBV2 and TRBJ1-2; the D region possibly corresponds to TRBD1 (6 bases align). CDR3 length: 13 amino acids, cysteine to phenylalanine. The sequence is cut down to CDR3 DNA, 39 bases in frame from base 1. V loses 6 bases of germline sequence and J loses 5 bases, and the interval between the two ends is 13 bases. The germline V gene encodes CDR1 SNHLY and CDR2 FYNNEI.